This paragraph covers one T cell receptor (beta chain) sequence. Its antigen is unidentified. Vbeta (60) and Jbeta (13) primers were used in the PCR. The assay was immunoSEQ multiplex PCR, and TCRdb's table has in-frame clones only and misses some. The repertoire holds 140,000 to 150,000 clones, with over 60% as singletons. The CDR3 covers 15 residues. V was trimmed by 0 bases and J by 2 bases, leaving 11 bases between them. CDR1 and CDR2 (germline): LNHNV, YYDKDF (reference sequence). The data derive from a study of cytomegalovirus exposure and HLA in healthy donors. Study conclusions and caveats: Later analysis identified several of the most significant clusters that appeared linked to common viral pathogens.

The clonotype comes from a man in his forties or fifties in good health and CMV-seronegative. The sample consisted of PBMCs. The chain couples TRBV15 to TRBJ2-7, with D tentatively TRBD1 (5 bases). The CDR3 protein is CATSRDQKGTYEQYF. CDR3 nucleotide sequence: TGTGCCACCAGCAGAGATCAGAAGGGGACCTACGAGCAGTACTTC.